The 21 T cell receptor beta chains given below trace back to one sample, sequenced in a study of cytotoxic CD8 clonotypes in ibrutinib-treated CLL. Clones were sequenced by immunoSEQ multiplex PCR, and TCRdb holds only the in-frame ones, with some missing. This sample carries about 150,000 clones, 75% to 80% of them seen once, and the ten largest clones take roughly 4.7%. Sequences were derived from PBMCs, sampled after 24 months of ibrutinib treatment. These receptors came from a human donor with chronic lymphocytic leukemia.

The J gene is TRBJ1-1, the V gene TRBV7-2; TRBD1 is a possible D gene (6 bases). CDR1 and CDR2 from the germline V gene are SGHTA and FQGNSA. Trimming removed 8 bases from V and 4 bases from J, with 20 bases in between. This CDR3 comprises 15 residues. For the CDR3, the DNA is TGTGCCAGCCGGGGGGGCAGGCCGCCGGGCACTGAAGCTTTCTTT. This sequence encodes CASRGGRPPGTEAFF.

J is TRBJ1-3 and V is TRBV29-1; the D is unclear. Between the trimmed V and J ends, which lost 7 bases and 3 bases, there was a span of 16 bases. Germline assignment: CDR1 SQVTM and CDR2 ANQGSEA. The length of the CDR3 is 14 residues. The CDR3 bases are TGCAGCGCGACGCCCGGGCCTGGTGGAAACACCATATATTTT. Its protein product is CSATPGPGGNTIYF.

The chain combines TRBV7-3 with TRBJ1-2; 7 bases agree with TRBD1. V trimming: 5 bases; J trimming: 0 bases; junction bases outside the gene matches: 15. CDR1 is SGHTA, CDR2 FQGTGA, per germline. The CDR3 loop spans 18 amino acids. DNA for the CDR3: TGTGCCAGCAGCCCAGGGGGGGCCGGCGTGGTCCCTAACTATGGCTACACCTTC. It encodes CASSPGGAGVVPNYGYTF. Variable domain in full (rest from reference TRBV7-3 and TRBJ1-2): GAGVSQTPSNKVTEKGKYVELRCDPISGHTALYWYRQSLGQGPEFLIYFQGTGAADDSGLPNDRFFAVRPEGSVSTLKIQRTERGDSAVYLCASSPGGAGVVPNYGYTFGSGTRLTVV.

This chain links TRBV18 with TRBJ2-7, with no clear D. V was trimmed by 4 bases and J by 1 base, leaving 14 bases between them. The germline V gene encodes CDR1 KGHSH and CDR2 LQKENI. This CDR3 contains 15 residues. Here the CDR3 reads CASSQSSLGSYEQYF. In DNA, the CDR3 is TGTGCCAGCTCACAATCATCCCTGGGGTCCTACGAGCAGTACTTC.

The chain couples TRBV10-3 to TRBJ2-1; 7 nucleotides line up with TRBD2. V was pared by 0 bases and J by 4 bases, with 3 bases of the junction left unmatched. In germline, CDR1 is ENHRY, CDR2 SYGVKD. The CDR3 has 15 residues. Here the CDR3 reads CAISESGGLYNEQFF. The CDR3 DNA follows: TGTGCCATCAGTGAGTCCGGGGGGTTATACAATGAGCAGTTCTTC.

V gene TRBV7-9 combines with J gene TRBJ1-3; D might be TRBD1 (5 bases). The CDR3 length is 15 residues. Germline V CDR1 and CDR2: SEHNR, FQNEAQ (reference sequence). Trimming removed 5 bases at V and 5 bases at J, with 16 bases between. CDR3 sequence reads: CASSLGAGNRNTIYF. The CDR3 nucleotides are TGTGCCAGCAGCCTAGGGGCAGGGAACCGAAACACCATATATTTT. The full variable domain, completed using reference TRBV7-9 and TRBJ1-3, is DTGVSQNPRHKITKRGQNVTFRCDPISEHNRLYWYRQTLGQGPEFLTYFQNEAQLEKSRLLSDRFSAERPKGSFSTLEIQRTEQGDSAMYLCASSLGAGNRNTIYFGEGSWLTVV.

In its sample, this clone was seen a few times. V usage is TRBV6-5 and J usage is TRBJ2-7, with 7 bases that match TRBD1. The germline V gene encodes CDR1 MNHEY and CDR2 SVGAGI. The CDR3 has 14 residues. The ends lost 7 bases at V and 6 bases at J; junction bases unmatched: 12. The CDR3 bases are TGTGCCAGCACCCCCGGGACAGATTACGGCGAGCAGTACTTC. Protein: CASTPGTDYGEQYF.

The V and J genes are TRBV18 and TRBJ2-3; D perhaps matches TRBD2 (5 bases). CDR3 size: 13 residues. The germline gives CDR1 KGHSH, CDR2 LQKENI. Trimming pared 3 bases from V and 9 bases from J, leaving 13 bases between. CDR3 in DNA: TGTGCCAGCTCACCGCGCTCGGGGTACACGCAGTATTTT. Residues: CASSPRSGYTQYF.

The rearrangement uses TRBV19 and TRBJ2-7, with D uncertain. Germline CDR1 reads LNHDA; CDR2 reads SQIVND (reference sequence). The CDR3 contains 14 residues. V shed 5 bases and J shed 2 bases, with 13 bases lying between them. The CDR3 spells CASSGEYPAYEQYF. For the CDR3, the DNA is TGTGCCAGTAGTGGTGAATATCCAGCCTACGAGCAGTACTTC. Supplemented by reference TRBV19 and TRBJ2-7, the full variable domain reads DGGITQSPKYLFRKEGQNVTLSCEQNLNHDAMYWYRQDPGQGLRLIYYSQIVNDFQKGDIAEGYSVSREKKESFPLTVTSAQKNPTAFYLCASSGEYPAYEQYFGPGTRLTVT.

The CDR3 is CAWTPSDNEQFF. The CDR3 DNA sequence: TGTGCCTGGACCCCCAGTGACAATGAGCAGTTCTTC. This sequence joins TRBV30 and TRBJ2-1, with D hard to call. V lost 4 bases to trimming and J lost 5 bases, with 9 bases between them. The CDR3 consists of 12 residues. Looked up from germline, CDR1 is GTSNPN and CDR2 is SVGIG (reference sequence).

This clone showed up just a few times. One junction end does not reproduce the germline sequence, and a read error may be involved. In nucleotides, the CDR3 is TGTGCTAGCAGCCCAAGGAGCGGGGGCGCCGGCGGGGAGCTGTTTTTT. This gives the protein CASSPRSGGAGGELFF. The chain employs TRBV7-7 and TRBJ2-2; 8 nucleotides agree with TRBD2. Germline lookup yields CDR1 SSHAT and CDR2 FNYEAQ (reference sequence). CDR3 size: 16 residues.

V is TRBV27 and J is TRBJ2-1; 12 bases are a match to TRBD2. V lost 7 bases, J lost 6 bases, and 7 bases stayed unmatched. The CDR3 is made up of 15 amino acids. Germline V gene data show CDR1 as MNHEY and CDR2 as SMNVEV (reference sequence). CDR3 DNA: TGTGCCAGCACCCTCCAGGGACTAGCGGGCAATGAGCAGTTCTTC. This encodes CASTLQGLAGNEQFF.

The rearrangement uses TRBV7-9 and TRBJ2-3, with D hard to call. The CDR3 consists of 13 residues. The ends were cut back, 0 bases at V and 8 bases at J, with 9 bases in the middle. CDR1 and CDR2 (germline): SEHNR, FQNEAQ (reference sequence). The CDR3 sequence is CASSLAGMGTQYF. CDR3 nucleotides: TGTGCCAGCAGCTTAGCGGGCATGGGTACGCAGTATTTT. Variable domain in full (rest from reference TRBV7-9 and TRBJ2-3): DTGVSQNPRHKITKRGQNVTFRCDPISEHNRLYWYRQTLGQGPEFLTYFQNEAQLEKSRLLSDRFSAERPKGSFSTLEIQRTEQGDSAMYLCASSLAGMGTQYFGPGTRLTVL.

Comments on this clone: A read error may explain this, as a much larger clone is one base away. The rearrangement uses TRBV5-6 and TRBJ2-5; D remains unclear. CDR3 length equals 13 residues. Per germline, CDR1 SGHDT and CDR2 YYEEEE. V lost 4 bases and J 3 bases, leaving 10 bases between the germline ends. The DNA for the CDR3 is TGTGCCAGCAGCCCGGGCCCCGAAGAGACCCAGTACTTC. It encodes CASSPGPEETQYF. Complete variable domain (other parts from reference TRBV5-6 and TRBJ2-5): DAGVTQSPTHLIKTRGQQVTLRCSPKSGHDTVSWYQQALGQGPQFIFQYYEEEERQRGNFPDRFSGHQFPNYSSELNVNALLLGDSALYLCASSPGPEETQYFGPGTRLLVL.

The rearrangement links TRBV29-1 to TRBJ2-7, with D unclear. The CDR3 length is 12 residues. V was cut by 0 bases and J by 4 bases, with 7 bases left in between. Germline V CDR1 and CDR2: SQVTM, ANQGSEA. The CDR3 coding sequence is TGCAGCGTTGAAGACGCACAGTACGAGCAGTACTTC. Translating gives CSVEDAQYEQYF.

The count of this clone is one. The genes are TRBV18 and TRBJ2-6; tentatively, D is TRBD1 or TRBD2 (6 bases each). V lost 3 bases to trimming and J lost 12 bases, with 21 bases between them. CDR3 length: 16 residues. Germline CDR1 is KGHSH and CDR2 is LQKENI. This CDR3 reads CASSPPKGGLLRVLTF. CDR3 nucleotide sequence: TGTGCCAGCTCACCCCCGAAGGGGGGCCTACTCCGCGTCCTGACTTTC.

This chain links TRBV18 with TRBJ2-3; 9 positions agree with TRBD1. CDR3 length: 17 residues. Germline loops: CDR1 KGHSH, CDR2 LQKENI. Trimming removed 6 bases from V and 3 bases from J; junction bases left unmatched: 13. The CDR3 DNA is TGTGCCAGCTCCCCCTATTTCGGGGACAGGGATACAGATACGCAGTATTTT. Amino acid sequence: CASSPYFGDRDTDTQYF.

The chain carries TRBV5-1 and TRBJ2-3, with D possibly TRBD2 on 5 matching bases. V dropped 0 bases and J dropped 6 bases, with 8 bases sitting between them. CDR3 length: 13 residues. Germline-derived CDR1 and CDR2 are SGHRS and YFSETQ. The CDR3 DNA reads TGCGCCAGCAGCTTGGCCCCGGGGGATACGCAGTATTTT. Protein sequence: CASSLAPGDTQYF.

CDR3 coding DNA: TGTGCCAGCAGCCCCCGGACAGGGGGGGCCGGGGAGCTGTTTTTT. It encodes CASSPRTGGAGELFF. J is TRBJ2-2 and V is TRBV7-7, with 10 bases identical to TRBD1. This CDR3 contains 15 residues. Trimming cost V 5 bases and J 6 bases; bases outside gene matches: 6. Germline CDR1 reads SSHAT; CDR2 reads FNYEAQ (reference sequence). Filled out from reference TRBV7-7 and TRBJ2-2, the complete variable domain reads GAGVSQSPRYKVTKRGQDVTLRCDPISSHATLYWYQQALGQGPEFLTYFNYEAQPDKSGLPSDRFSAERPEGSISTLTIQRTEQRDSAMYRCASSPRTGGAGELFFGEGSRLTVL.

This chain links TRBV6-6 with TRBJ2-1; 7 positions agree with TRBD2. The CDR3 is 15 amino acids. Germline lookup yields CDR1 MNHNY and CDR2 SVGAGI (reference sequence). Trimming took 6 bases from V and 5 from J; bases not matched to a gene: 10. The CDR3 spells CASRTWLAANNEQFF. As DNA, the CDR3 is TGTGCCAGCAGAACCTGGCTAGCGGCCAACAATGAGCAGTTCTTC.

The CDR3 is CASSPGTSGEQFF. The CDR3 nucleotides read TGTGCCAGCAGCCCCGGGACTAGCGGTGAGCAGTTCTTC. This sequence joins TRBV14 and TRBJ2-1; TRBD2 agrees at 11 bases. The junction had 2 bases not matched to a gene; V was cut back by 4 bases and J by 9 bases. The germline CDR1 and CDR2 sequences are SGHDN and FVKESK. This CDR3 comprises 13 residues.